This passage covers 16 T cell receptor beta chains from one sample sequenced in a study of shared T cell receptors in the human thymus. Repertoires were generated with immunoSEQ multiplex PCR, while TCRdb's copy carries only in-frame clones and drops some. The table has approximately 660,000 clones, approximately 87% seen once. This same sample was also taken into another study, of human thymus T cells.

The sample comprised thymocytes. The receptors stem from a boy younger than two with a congenital heart defect.

The rearrangement links TRBV5-1 to TRBJ2-7; D is uncertain. Looked up from germline, CDR1 is SGHRS and CDR2 is YFSETQ. The CDR3 runs to 11 residues. With 6 bases removed from V and 1 base from J, the gap between germline ends came to 5 bases. The CDR3 loop reads CASTLSYEQYF. The CDR3 DNA sequence: TGCGCCAGCACCCTATCCTACGAGCAGTACTTC.

V is TRBV4-3 and J is TRBJ2-1; 8 nucleotides agree with TRBD2. Germline lookup yields CDR1 LGHNA and CDR2 YSLEER. V trimming: 2 bases; J trimming: 7 bases; junction bases outside the gene matches: 7. The CDR3 spans 15 residues. The CDR3 sequence: CASSQSPGTRNEQFF. CDR3 bases: TGCGCCAGCAGCCAATCTCCCGGGACTAGAAATGAGCAGTTCTTC.

CDR3 in amino acids: CASEPPPSGSYNEQFF. In DNA, the CDR3 is TGTGCCAGCGAACCCCCTCCTAGCGGGAGCTACAATGAGCAGTTCTTC. The chain couples TRBV25-1 to TRBJ2-1, with TRBD2 matching 10 bases. This CDR3 spans 16 amino acids. Germline V gene data show CDR1 as MGHDK and CDR2 as SYGVNS. J gave up 3 bases and V 8 bases, and 10 bases lay outside the gene matches.

The chain links TRBV30 to TRBJ1-4; D not resolved. Germline V gene lookup returns CDR1 GTSNPN and CDR2 SVGIG (reference sequence). CDR3 size: 19 residues. V dropped 0 bases and J dropped 3 bases, with 23 bases sitting between them. The CDR3 DNA sequence: TGTGCCTGGAGTGTATCCCAGGAATCATGGGCTTGGCCTAATGAAAAACTGTTTTTT. Its protein is CAWSVSQESWAWPNEKLFF.

This chain uses TRBV5-1 with TRBJ2-1; 14 nucleotides agree with TRBD2. Germline-derived CDR1 and CDR2 are SGHRS and YFSETQ. Trimming removed 4 bases from V and 10 bases from J; junction bases left unmatched: 10. The CDR3 is made up of 16 amino acids. The CDR3 here is CASSRKGLAGVGEQFF. The CDR3 DNA reads TGCGCCAGCAGCCGCAAGGGACTAGCGGGAGTGGGAGAGCAGTTCTTC.

The chain is built from TRBV11-3 and TRBJ2-2; D possibly corresponds to TRBD2 (6 bases). V lost 1 base to trimming and J lost 4 bases, with 16 bases between them. Per the germline V gene, CDR1 is SGHNT and CDR2 is YENEEA. This CDR3 is built from 17 residues. This CDR3 reads CASSLGGSGEGTGELFF. The CDR3 bases are TGTGCCAGCAGCTTAGGAGGTAGCGGAGAGGGCACCGGGGAGCTGTTTTTT. The full variable domain, with the rest looked up from reference TRBV11-3 and TRBJ2-2, is EAGVVQSPRYKIIEKKQPVAFWCNPISGHNTLYWYLQNLGQGPELLIRYENEEAVDDSQLPKDRFSAERLKGVDSTLKIQPAELGDSAVYLCASSLGGSGEGTGELFFGEGSRLTVL.

V is TRBV7-9 and J is TRBJ2-5; 9 positions match TRBD1. Germline loops: CDR1 SEHNR, CDR2 FQNEAQ (reference sequence). Unmatched junction bases numbered 8, after V lost 1 base and J lost 5 bases. This CDR3 region has 16 residues. Written as DNA, the CDR3 is TGTGCCAGCAGCTTAGGCCGGGACAGGGAATGGGAGACCCAGTACTTC. This translates into CASSLGRDREWETQYF.

CDR3 coding DNA: TGTGCTAGTGGTTTGCCCCGGTCCCCTAGCGGGAGGGCCATCTGGGACACAGATACGCAGTATTTT. This encodes CASGLPRSPSGRAIWDTDTQYF. The J gene is TRBJ2-3, the V gene TRBV12-5; 12 nucleotides agree with TRBD2. The CDR3 spans 22 residues. Germline CDR1 LGHNT, CDR2 FRNRAP. The J segment lost 2 bases and the V segment lost 2 bases, leaving 20 bases of the junction unmatched.

This clone was observed once. The chain uses TRBV6-1 and TRBJ2-1; 7 positions match TRBD2. The CDR3 loop spans 14 amino acids. The germline gives CDR1 MNHNS, CDR2 SASEGT. V shed 6 bases and J 3 bases; nucleotides not matched to a gene: 5. The CDR3 region has the DNA TGTGCCAGCAGCTGGGAGGGGCACTACAATGAGCAGTTCTTC. Protein: CASSWEGHYNEQFF.

This chain joins TRBV5-8 and TRBJ2-1; TRBD2 might be the D (6 bases). V shed 0 bases and J shed 2 bases, with 9 bases lying between them. CDR3 size: 15 residues. The germline V gene encodes CDR1 SGHTS and CDR2 YDEGEE. CDR3 protein: CASSLVRRAYNEQFF. For the CDR3, the DNA is TGTGCCAGCAGCTTGGTCCGGAGGGCCTACAATGAGCAGTTCTTC. The full variable domain, completed using reference TRBV5-8 and TRBJ2-1, is EAGVTQSPTHLIKTRGQQATLRCSPISGHTSVYWYQQALGLGLQFLLWYDEGEERNRGNFPPRFSGRQFPNYSSELNVNALELEDSALYLCASSLVRRAYNEQFFGPGTRLTVL.

Here the CDR3 DNA reads TGCGCCAGTAAGGGACTATACTACGAGCAGTACTTC. Residues: CASKGLYYEQYF. The chain is built from TRBV10-2 and TRBJ2-7, with 7 nucleotides matching TRBD2. Looked up from germline, CDR1 is WSHSY and CDR2 is SAAADI. V lost 9 bases and J lost 3; bases outside the gene matches: 5. The CDR3 runs 12 residues.

The chain couples TRBV5-6 to TRBJ2-5; 7 bases agree with TRBD2. Germline V gene lookup returns CDR1 SGHDT and CDR2 YYEEEE. The CDR3 totals 14 residues. Unmatched junction bases numbered 7, after V lost 5 bases and J lost 3 bases. The CDR3 protein is CASSRLADEETQYF. The CDR3 DNA follows: TGTGCCAGCAGTAGGCTAGCGGATGAAGAGACCCAGTACTTC.

V is TRBV15 and J is TRBJ1-1, with TRBD1 matching over 10 bases. V trimming: 0 bases; J trimming: 6 bases; junction bases outside the gene matches: 7. This CDR3 region has 16 residues. CDR1 is LNHNV, CDR2 YYDKDF, per germline (reference sequence). The CDR3 loop reads CATSRDPRDRGPEAFF. CDR3 nucleotide sequence: TGTGCCACCAGCAGAGACCCCAGGGACAGGGGCCCTGAAGCTTTCTTT.

The rearrangement uses TRBV7-9 and TRBJ2-1; D possibly corresponds to TRBD2 (5 bases). Germline loops: CDR1 SEHNR, CDR2 FQNEAQ (reference sequence). CDR3 length: 16 amino acids. The germline V and J ends were trimmed by 0 bases and 0 bases, with 9 bases remaining between them. CDR3 region: CASSLALAGSYNEQFF. As DNA, the CDR3 is TGTGCCAGCAGCTTAGCTCTAGCCGGCTCCTACAATGAGCAGTTCTTC. Full variable domain (outside the CDR3, taken from reference TRBV7-9 and TRBJ2-1): DTGVSQNPRHKITKRGQNVTFRCDPISEHNRLYWYRQTLGQGPEFLTYFQNEAQLEKSRLLSDRFSAERPKGSFSTLEIQRTEQGDSAMYLCASSLALAGSYNEQFFGPGTRLTVL.

V gene TRBV2 combines with J gene TRBJ2-7; TRBD2 agrees at 9 bases. The CDR3 totals 19 residues. The V gene end was trimmed by 6 bases and the J gene end by 2 bases; junction bases not matched to a gene: 20. CDR1 is SNHLY, CDR2 FYNNEI, per germline. This CDR3 is CASRSPGHQRQREAYEQYF. DNA for the CDR3: TGTGCCAGCAGGAGCCCGGGACACCAACGGCAGCGGGAGGCCTACGAGCAGTACTTC.

This clone is a singleton in its sample. The chain carries TRBV19 and TRBJ2-7; D gene unclear. This CDR3 contains 14 residues. The germline V and J ends were trimmed by 5 bases and 0 bases, with 11 bases remaining between them. Per the germline V gene, CDR1 is LNHDA and CDR2 is SQIVND (reference sequence). DNA of the CDR3: TGTGCCAGTAGTCTCGTCGGTACCTCCTACGAGCAGTACTTC. It is translated as CASSLVGTSYEQYF.